Listed here is a single T cell receptor (beta chain). This clonotype was found many times. The specificity of this receptor is unknown. Base qualities are not recorded, but no much larger clone differs from it by a single base. Sequences SNHLY (CDR1) and FYNNEI (CDR2) are obtained from the germline V gene. The CDR3, from cysteine to phenylalanine, totals 15 residues. Solely the CDR3 DNA is kept, with 45 bases framed from the first base. Trimming leaves V shorter by 6 bases and J shorter by 2 bases, with the junction holding 4 bases beyond the gene matches. The entry originates in a study of human T cells and chemical hapten exposure (dated by TCRdb to the early 2020s). Background on the whole study: For sensitization, 2% DPC in acetone was applied to a roughly 2 cm by roughly 2 cm area of upper inner arm skin. This study followed changes in the peripheral blood TCR repertoire in vivo during primary and secondary sensitization of alopecia patients to the hapten diphenylcyclopropenone (DPC). Most of the patients in the cohort were female, and the cohort covered alopecia areata with under or over 50% scalp involvement, alopecia totalis and alopecia universalis. Twenty-nine alopecia patients gave blood for TCR sequencing at one to four time points (pre-sensitization, 2, 6 and 24 weeks). Patch testing was done on the upper back using Finn chambers containing 0.01% DPC, and results were scored after 6 days according to International Contact Dermatitis Research Group standards. The libraries were sequenced as a pool, and the TCR yield per sample differed mostly because of small variations in library volumes within the pool. Throughout the study period of 20 to 30 weeks, patients also received therapeutic DPC doses to the scalp every week. Blood samples were taken from patients before sensitization (week 0) and at 2, 6 and about 24 weeks after DPC sensitization.

Taken with the paper, the label for time point translates to: patch test 2, 6 weeks after DPC sensitization. The label giving this sample's treatment or condition can be read as: therapeutic diphenylcyclopropenone sensitization with weekly scalp DPC. At every patch-test visit, the blood draw took place before the patch test was put on. Patients were eligible if aged 18 to 70, diagnosed with alopecia and judged suitable for DPC therapy, and pregnant patients were excluded. Total RNA was isolated from unfractionated whole blood collected in Tempus Blood RNA tubes. What the authors observed across the whole study: Patch test score correlated positively with the number of PT1 expanded TCRs, reaching significance at thresholds 8, 16 and 32 but not at 4. Because every patient had alopecia, a presumed autoimmune disease, the patients' immune response might differ from that of healthy individuals. DPC sensitization did not change the number of TCRs with a frequency above 1 in 1000, and there was no evidence of changes in global repertoire structure. Repeated subsampling changed both the strength of the expansion versus patch-test correlation and the threshold at which that correlation became significant. Compared with pre-sensitization or healthy control sets, expanded TCRs formed significantly more large CDR3 similarity clusters, which is consistent with antigen-driven responses.

Library construction relied on RACE. The instrument was a NextSeq 500. Library preparation attached unique molecular identifiers to individual cDNA molecules for quantitative, reproducible TCR counting. Each blood RNA sample was used to sequence both TCR alpha and TCR beta chains. Turning to the authors' computational methods: The median number of TCRs per sample was roughly 94,000, ranging from roughly 20,000 to 700,000. The Decombinator software suite was used to annotate V, J and CDR3 in the TCR reads. For the PS versus PT1 abundance plots, all samples were subsampled to the same number of TCRs (28,000). TCRs were defined as expanded if absent before sensitization and observed at least eight times at the 2-week time point. The raw public data were reprocessed by TCRdb itself: fastp quality trimming at Q25, MiXCR clonotype calling, in-frame beta chains only. Rows are unified per CDR3 protein, each entry keeping the most common DNA and genes. TCRdb assigned the V and J calls; the authors' analysis was not used. The sample table lists some 350,000 distinct CDR3 sequences, about 6% of them with a count of one. The ten biggest clones cover about 6% of the sample.

The sequence was obtained from a woman between 18 and 30 years old with alopecia areata. Some clones in this sample may be carry-over from other donors' samples. The rearrangement joined TRBV2 to TRBJ1-5; 10 middle bases align to TRBD1. The starting material was whole blood, obtained in connection with sensitization to the hapten diphenylcyclopropenone (DPC). The sequenced DNA is TGTGCCAGCAGCACGACAGGGGGCCGCAATCAGCCCCAGCATTTT. This gives the protein CASSTTGGRNQPQHF.